The 4 T cell receptor beta chains below come from one sample, sequenced in a study of blood T cells in healthy people across ages. For the second PCR, which ran for about 6 to 11 cycles, a sample-barcoded 5' primer and a J-beta primer mix were used. TCRdb called the 5' RACE reads again in MiXCR, with one record for every CDR3 protein. The repertoire holds 800,000 or so distinct CDR3 sequences, with 20% to 25% as singletons. The same specimen was also included in a second study, on T cells of mothers and their children.

The specimen sequenced was blood. These receptors were obtained from a boy younger than 18 in good health.

This rearrangement joins TRBV7-3 to TRBJ2-7; no clear D. V was pared by 2 bases and J by 5 bases, with 13 bases between. The CDR3 covers 14 residues. The germline gives CDR1 SGHTA, CDR2 FQGTGA. The CDR3 loop is CASSLLAEANEQYF. CDR3 DNA: TGTGCCAGCAGCTTATTGGCAGAGGCCAACGAGCAGTACTTC.

The chain couples TRBV7-2 to TRBJ2-7; 8 bases line up with TRBD1. CDR1 and CDR2 from the germline V gene are SGHTA and FQGNSA. The CDR3 loop spans 16 amino acids. V shed 5 bases, J shed 3 bases, and the junction held 12 bases outside the gene matches. In DNA, the CDR3 is TGTGCCAGCAGCCCCTCGGGGCAGGGGGCGATCTACGAGCAGTACTTC. Amino acids: CASSPSGQGAIYEQYF.

This clonotype was observed a handful of times. The gene calls are TRBV29-1 and TRBJ2-1; 13 bases fit TRBD2. The CDR3 spans 16 residues. Germline V lookup: CDR1 SQVTM, CDR2 ANQGSEA. The ends lost 5 bases at V and 0 bases at J; junction bases unmatched: 4. This CDR3 is CSVRRTSGSSYNEQFF. In DNA form, the CDR3 reads TGCAGCGTTAGGAGGACTAGCGGGAGCTCCTACAATGAGCAGTTCTTC.

In this sample, this clonotype turned up a few times. This sequence joins TRBV3-1 and TRBJ2-7; D uncertain. Germline CDR1 LGHDT, CDR2 YNNKEL (reference sequence). V lost 3 bases, J lost 3 bases, and 3 bases lay in between. This CDR3 is built from 11 residues. CDR3 in DNA: TGTGCCAGCAGCCACCACTACGAGCAGTACTTC. It yields the protein CASSHHYEQYF.